The rows below give T cell receptor beta chains drawn from one sample of a study of blood T cell repertoires in COVID-19. Repertoires were generated with immunoSEQ multiplex PCR, while TCRdb's copy carries only in-frame clones and drops some. This sample has about 200,000 clones, with just under 85% found just once. The specimen was peripheral blood. Source of these receptors: a man in his sixties with COVID-19, enrolled during active disease. Each CDR3 is given with its conserved first and last residue. Each record gives: V gene, clone size, CDR3 length, CDR3 protein. Not every row has a clone size; where given, it reads once, few, many or a size class.

V: TRBV7-9
size: -
length: 14
CDR3: CASSEGQFTGELFF

V: TRBV9
size: -
length: 17
CDR3: CASSSNQKGSVNTEAFF

V: TRBV30
size: once
length: 14
CDR3: CAWSTTGNGNTIYF

V: TRBV27
size: -
length: 14
CDR3: CASSAQTGNYGYTF

V: TRBV5-4
size: few
length: 16
CDR3: CASSLKGRSGANVLTF

V: TRBV6-2/TRBV6-3
size: -
length: 16
CDR3: CASSYSGGTGGTEAFF

V: TRBV5-1
size: -
length: 18
CDR3: CASSLAGGRAIGTDTQYF

V: TRBV5-4
size: -
length: 15
CDR3: CASSPDRANSYGYTF

V: TRBV14
size: -
length: 20
CDR3: CASSQDNWPGQGLTSYEQYF

V: TRBV6-5
size: -
length: 15
CDR3: CASSYGRGQNEKLFF

V: TRBV30
size: -
length: 12
CDR3: CAEPPPGQPQHF

V: TRBV14
size: -
length: 14
CDR3: CASSPLQGRDTQYF

V: TRBV18
size: -
length: 14
CDR3: CASSPVQTAYEQYF

V: TRBV11-2
size: -
length: 17
CDR3: CASSYGTSGGTYNEQFF

V: TRBV10-3
size: -
length: 18
CDR3: CAISARTNEGGSGNTIYF

V: TRBV2
size: -
length: 11
CDR3: CASYYTDTQYF

V: TRBV19
size: few
length: 17
CDR3: CASSISGLAARSNEQFF

V: TRBV7-9
size: -
length: 16
CDR3: CASNSATSAPYNEQFF

V: TRBV29-1
size: -
length: 13
CDR3: CSVEGGERTEAFF

V: TRBV6-5
size: -
length: 14
CDR3: CASIPGGTGNTIYF

V: TRBV5-4
size: once
length: 18
CDR3: CASSLVWGTGNAKNIQYF

V: TRBV9
size: -
length: 15
CDR3: CASSATYRGYNEQFF

V: TRBV10-3
size: -
length: 12
CDR3: CAIAGNSNTIYF

V: TRBV7-9
size: -
length: 12
CDR3: CASSNRGGKEAF

V: TRBV19
size: -
length: 12
CDR3: CASSIRDQPQHF

V: TRBV18
size: once
length: 14
CDR3: CASSLGQANTEAFF

V: TRBV10-3
size: -
length: 13
CDR3: CAISEGLNTEAFF

V: TRBV27
size: -
length: 14
CDR3: CASSFGGSSYEQYF

V: TRBV27
size: -
length: 14
CDR3: CASSVSGSSYEQYF

V: TRBV4-2
size: -
length: 15
CDR3: CASSQEDRAHYGYTF

V: TRBV6-5
size: -
length: 13
CDR3: CASRLDRNTEAFF

V: TRBV6-2/TRBV6-3
size: few
length: 14
CDR3: CASSYSGGNQPQHF

V: TRBV11-2
size: once
length: 13
CDR3: CASSFGQSYEQYF

V: TRBV29-1
size: -
length: 14
CDR3: CSVRAGSSNEKLFF

V: TRBV4-1
size: -
length: 18
CDR3: CASSQVGGTGQTNEKLFF

V: TRBV19
size: -
length: 16
CDR3: CASSRRASGVYNEQFF

V: TRBV7-2
size: -
length: 13
CDR3: CASSLRGNYGYTF

V: TRBV15
size: few
length: 16
CDR3: CATSRDLRGRAYEQYF

V: TRBV3-1/TRBV3-2
size: -
length: 17
CDR3: CASSQGSLAGAYNEQFF

V: TRBV19
size: -
length: 15
CDR3: CASSIDYRGNQPQHF

V: TRBV5-1
size: -
length: 17
CDR3: CASSRGVGTSLTDTQYF

V: TRBV15
size: -
length: 16
CDR3: CATSRGRDRGLYEQYF

V: TRBV5-1
size: -
length: 13
CDR3: CASSLADRGGYTF

V: TRBV11-2
size: -
length: 15
CDR3: CASSFVRGLNTEAFF

V: TRBV6-5
size: -
length: 15
CDR3: CASIIAGEVYNEQFF

V: TRBV19
size: -
length: 16
CDR3: CASSIDLWTGRKAQHF

V: TRBV29-1
size: few
length: 12
CDR3: CSAGQGNSPLHF

V: TRBV28
size: -
length: 15
CDR3: CATLRTGAHTGELFF

V: TRBV11-2
size: -
length: 14
CDR3: CASSSRGTNTEAFF

V: TRBV7-8
size: once
length: 15
CDR3: CASSSQGASTGELFF

V: TRBV14
size: -
length: 14
CDR3: CASSRETGYYEQYF